This is a list of T cell receptor beta chains from one sample in a study of T cells in Graves' hyperthyroidism and ophthalmopathy. TCRdb reprocessed the multiplex PCR reads with MiXCR, giving one entry per CDR3 protein. The sample comprises under 800,000 distinct CDR3 sequences, around 13% of which are singletons, and about a tenth rests with the top ten. The sequenced sample consisted of blood. The receptor set was obtained from a woman younger than 35 with Graves' hyperthyroidism. CDR3s include the opening cysteine and the closing phenylalanine or tryptophan. A D gene is named only where the DNA matches it firmly. A clone size is listed for some rows: how often the clone was seen (once, few, many), or a class if it is expanded.

V	J	D	size	DNA	CDR3
TRBV20-1	TRBJ2-1	NA	many	TGCAGTGCCTTGGGGCGCTACAATGAGCAGTTCTTC	CSALGRYNEQFF
TRBV6-2/TRBV6-3	TRBJ1-6	NA	NA	TGTGCCAGCAGTTACGGTTCACCCCTCCACTTT	CASSYGSPLHF
TRBV19	TRBJ1-3	TRBD1	NA	TGTGCCAGCGCCCCGGCCGGGACAGGGGGTTTGAACACCATATATTTT	CASAPAGTGGLNTIYF
TRBV6-1	TRBJ1-3	TRBD1	NA	TGTGCCAGCAGTACCGGGACAGGGGGCTCCTCTGGAAACACCATATATTTT	CASSTGTGGSSGNTIYF
TRBV7-9	TRBJ2-3	TRBD2	NA	TGTGCCAGCAGCTTACGGCTAGCGGGAGAAGATACGCAGTATTTT	CASSLRLAGEDTQYF
TRBV4-3	TRBJ1-2	NA	NA	TGCGCCAGCAGCCAAGTGGAGGGGGTGGGCTATGGCTACACCTTC	CASSQVEGVGYGYTF
TRBV20-1	TRBJ1-2	NA	many	TGCAGTGCCTCGCGGGGCCGGGTGTGGGGCTACACCTTC	CSASRGRVWGYTF
TRBV20-1	TRBJ2-2	NA	few	TGCAGTACCCCCGGCGGATCGAACACCGGGGAGCTGTTTTTT	CSTPGGSNTGELFF
TRBV4-2	TRBJ2-7	NA	NA	TGTGCCAGCAGCCATGGACAACGGGGGTCCTACGAGCAGTACTTC	CASSHGQRGSYEQYF
TRBV9	TRBJ2-7	TRBD1	NA	TGTGCCAGCAGCGTAGGGGACAGGGGTTTCGAGCAGTACTTC	CASSVGDRGFEQYF
TRBV20-1	TRBJ2-2	NA	many	TGCAGTGCTACTGATACAGGGTCCAAGGCGAACACCGGGGAGCTGTTTTTT	CSATDTGSKANTGELFF
TRBV3-1	TRBJ2-1	NA	many	TGTGCCAGCAGCCATTTGACTCCGAATGAGCAGTTCTTC	CASSHLTPNEQFF
TRBV6-1	TRBJ1-5	TRBD1	many	TGTGCCAGCAGGCGACAGGGTGGAACGAGCAATCAGCCCCAGCATTTT	CASRRQGGTSNQPQHF
TRBV7-3	TRBJ2-2	NA	few	TGTGCCAGCAGCTTGGGTACCCTCCGAAACACCGGGGAGCTGTTTTTT	CASSLGTLRNTGELFF
TRBV7-2	TRBJ2-5	TRBD2	NA	TGTGCCAGCAGCTTATTGGGACTAGCGGGAGGGAGTCGCCAAGAGACCCAGTACTTC	CASSLLGLAGGSRQETQYF
TRBV20-1	TRBJ2-7	TRBD1	many	TGCAGTGCCCATACCGGGACAGGGATCTACGAGCAGTACTTC	CSAHTGTGIYEQYF
TRBV6-1	TRBJ2-2	NA	NA	TGTGCCAGCAGGGGGGCGGGACTAAACACCGGGGAGCTGTTTTTT	CASRGAGLNTGELFF
TRBV12-3/TRBV12-4	TRBJ1-1	NA	many	TGTGCCAGCAGTATTCAGGCGCCGAACACTGAAGCTTTCTTT	CASSIQAPNTEAFF
TRBV4-1	TRBJ2-7	NA	few	TGCGCCAGCAGCCAAGGCTGGGGCAGGGGTACCTACGAGCAGTACTTC	CASSQGWGRGTYEQYF
TRBV18	TRBJ1-3	NA	NA	TGTGCCAGCACGTCGCAGGGGACCGGAACTGGAAACACCATATATTTT	CASTSQGTGTGNTIYF
TRBV24-1	TRBJ2-3	TRBD2	many	TGTGCCACCAGTGATCCCGCCCCAGGGACTAGCGGGAGGACAGATACGCAGTATTTT	CATSDPAPGTSGRTDTQYF
TRBV7-2	TRBJ2-7	NA	few	TGTGCCAGCAGCGCATCCGGGTCGTTACCCTACGAGCAGTACTTC	CASSASGSLPYEQYF
TRBV7-2	TRBJ2-6	NA	many	TGTGCCAGCAGCTTAGGCGGGGCCAACGTCCTGACTTTC	CASSLGGANVLTF
TRBV24-1	TRBJ2-7	TRBD1	NA	TGTGCCACCAGTGATCTGGGACAGATCAACTCCTACGAGCAGTACTTC	CATSDLGQINSYEQYF
TRBV2	TRBJ1-6	NA	many	TGTGCCAGCAGCGACGGCCTAGGGCTTTCACCCCTCCACTTT	CASSDGLGLSPLHF
TRBV27	TRBJ1-1	NA	few	TGTGCCAGCAGTCCCCTAATAAGGGGTATCAGCCCGATGAACACTGAAGCTTTCTTT	CASSPLIRGISPMNTEAFF
TRBV7-9	TRBJ1-4	NA	NA	TGTGCCAGCAGCTTTAAAGGGCGTATCAATGAAAAACTGTTTTTT	CASSFKGRINEKLFF
TRBV5-1	TRBJ2-7	TRBD2	NA	TGCGCCAGCAGCTCTCCTAGCGGGACCAGCTCCTACGAGCAGTACTTC	CASSSPSGTSSYEQYF
TRBV5-1	TRBJ1-4	NA	NA	TGCGCCAGCAGCTTGGACTTGGGCTCGGCAGGGAATGAAAAACTGTTTTTT	CASSLDLGSAGNEKLFF
TRBV29-1	TRBJ1-4	TRBD1	NA	TGCAGCGTTGAAGCGACAGGGATAGGGGAAAAACTGTTTTTT	CSVEATGIGEKLFF
TRBV6-2/TRBV6-3	TRBJ2-5	NA	many	TGTGCCAGCAGCTTAAGTCGGGAGATGCCCGATAGAGAGACCCAGTACTTC	CASSLSREMPDRETQYF
TRBV11-1	TRBJ2-1	NA	many	TGTGCCAGCAGCTACTTCACAGGGGAGCAGTTCTTC	CASSYFTGEQFF
TRBV2	TRBJ2-1	TRBD2	many	TGTGCCAGCAGTGAAAGGGCTAGCGGGATTGCCTACAATGAGCAGTTCTTC	CASSERASGIAYNEQFF
TRBV20-1	TRBJ2-5	NA	NA	TGCAGTGCTAGAGTTGGGGGAACGGAGACCCAGTACTTC	CSARVGGTETQYF
TRBV7-9	TRBJ2-1	TRBD2	NA	TGTGCCAGCAGCTTAACTTCGGGAGGATATGGCAATGAGCAGTTCTTC	CASSLTSGGYGNEQFF
TRBV2	TRBJ2-7	TRBD1	many	TGTGCCAGCAATTGGCAGCCGGGACAGGGAGGCGAGCAGTACTTC	CASNWQPGQGGEQYF
TRBV18	TRBJ2-1	TRBD2	NA	TGTGCCAGCTCACCACCCCGGGGACTAGATCCCCATGAGCAGTTCTTC	CASSPPRGLDPHEQFF